The 19 T cell receptor beta chains given below trace back to one sample, sequenced in a study of OX40 agonist ivuxolimab in advanced cancers. Assay: immunoSEQ multiplex PCR; the TCRdb copy retains only in-frame clones and omits some. The sample yields 73,000 or so clones, 85% to 90% seen once. The sample here was CD4+ or CD8+ T cells sorted from blood, taken in a trial of the OX40 agonist ivuxolimab. Receptors originate from an adult with an advanced solid tumor such as melanoma, head and neck, liver or kidney cancer.

The rearrangement uses TRBV5-1 and TRBJ2-5, with TRBD2 identical over 9 bases. The CDR3 totals 17 residues. Per germline, CDR1 SGHRS and CDR2 YFSETQ. The J segment lost 6 bases and the V segment lost 3 bases, leaving 15 bases of the junction unmatched. CDR3 DNA: TGCGCCAGCAGCTCCTCCATCGGCGGGGGGGCCACGAAGACCCAGTACTTC. It encodes CASSSSIGGGATKTQYF. The entire variable domain, with the rest obtained from reference TRBV5-1 and TRBJ2-5, is as follows: KAGVTQTPRYLIKTRGQQVTLSCSPISGHRSVSWYQQTPGQGLQFLFEYFSETQRNKGNFPGRFSGRQFSNSRSEMNVSTLELGDSALYLCASSSSIGGGATKTQYFGPGTRLLVL.

This chain uses TRBV18 with TRBJ1-4; possible D gene TRBD1, 6 bases. The CDR3 covers 15 residues. CDR1 and CDR2 (germline): KGHSH, LQKENI. The V and J ends lost 2 bases and 7 bases respectively, with 14 bases between them. The CDR3: CASSPSGTPGEKLFF. The CDR3 region has the DNA TGTGCCAGCTCACCAAGCGGGACACCGGGTGAAAAACTGTTTTTT.

The chain uses TRBV21-1 and TRBJ1-2; TRBD1 is the table's D call, not checked against the DNA. TRBV21-1 is given as a pseudogene. The CDR3 loop spans 17 amino acids. The CDR3 DNA sequence: TGTGCCAGCAGCCCCCCCCGTCGGGACAGGGAGAACTATGGCTACACCTTC. It specifies CASSPPRRDRENYGYTF.

This clone has just one count. V and J are TRBV5-4 and TRBJ1-2, with 12 bases lining up with TRBD1. CDR1 and CDR2 from the germline V gene are SGHNT and YYREEE (reference sequence). The ends lost 4 bases at V and 12 bases at J; junction bases unmatched: 16. The CDR3 consists of 16 residues. The CDR3 DNA is TGTGCCAGCAGCCCCGCCGGGACAGGGGGCGCCGGGGGCCACACCTTC. Protein: CASSPAGTGGAGGHTF.

The rearrangement uses TRBV2 and TRBJ1-1; 8 bases align to TRBD1. CDR1 and CDR2 (germline): SNHLY, FYNNEI. The CDR3 is 16 amino acids. The V and J ends lost 1 base and 0 bases, in that order; junction bases with no gene match: 4. The CDR3, as DNA: TGTGCCAGCAGTGAAGGCTCAGGGGGCATGAACACTGAAGCTTTCTTT. This encodes CASSEGSGGMNTEAFF.

The genes are TRBV19 and TRBJ1-3, with D unclear. The germline gives CDR1 LNHDA, CDR2 SQIVND (reference sequence). CDR3 length: 16 residues. V was pared by 3 bases and J by 0 bases, with 12 bases between. Here the CDR3 reads CASSIRQELSGNTIYF. Written as DNA, the CDR3 is TGTGCCAGTAGTATCCGCCAGGAACTCTCTGGAAACACCATATATTTT.

DNA for the CDR3: TGCGCCAGCAGCTTGGAAACAGGCGAGCAGTACTTC. Its protein is CASSLETGEQYF. This chain connects TRBV5-1 to TRBJ2-7; D is possibly TRBD1 (5 bases). Germline V lookup: CDR1 SGHRS, CDR2 YFSETQ. This CDR3 is 12 amino acids long. Trimming cost V 0 bases and J 6 bases, with 7 bases left between them.

This clone is a singleton in its sample. The chain joins TRBV6-5 to TRBJ2-7, with D possibly TRBD2 on 5 matching bases. The CDR3 totals 15 residues. The germline V and J ends were trimmed by 0 bases and 0 bases, with 9 bases remaining between them. CDR1 is MNHEY, CDR2 SVGAGI, per germline. The CDR3, as DNA: TGTGCCAGCAGTTACTCAAGCGGTAGCTCCTACGAGCAGTACTTC. Amino acid sequence: CASSYSSGSSYEQYF.

V is TRBV6-5 and J is TRBJ2-2, with 8 bases lining up with TRBD1. Germline V gene lookup returns CDR1 MNHEY and CDR2 SVGAGI. The CDR3 has 15 amino acids. J gave up 6 bases and V 6 bases, and 9 bases lay outside the gene matches. In nucleotides, the CDR3 is TGTGCCAGCAGCCACGGACAGGGAGGTGCCGGGGAGCTGTTTTTT. It codes for CASSHGQGGAGELFF.

This rearrangement joins TRBV9 to TRBJ2-7; D is uncertain. Germline V gives CDR1 SGDLS, CDR2 YYNGEE. V was pared by 1 base and J by 4 bases, with 9 bases between. The CDR3 length is 13 residues. The chain's CDR3 is CASSVQALYEQYF. The CDR3 coding sequence is TGTGCCAGCAGCGTACAGGCCTTATACGAGCAGTACTTC.

This chain connects TRBV25-1 to TRBJ1-3; D unresolved. V was shortened by 6 bases and J by 0 bases, with 15 bases between the two germline ends. This CDR3 region has 16 residues. Per the germline V gene, CDR1 is MGHDK and CDR2 is SYGVNS. In DNA, the CDR3 is TGTGCCAGCAGAGCTTGGGAGGGAGGCTCTGGAAACACCATATATTTT. Its translation: CASRAWEGGSGNTIYF.

The chain joins TRBV30 to TRBJ1-3; D ambiguous. The CDR3 length is 13 residues. Per the germline V gene, CDR1 is GTSNPN and CDR2 is SVGIG (reference sequence). V was pared by 1 base and J by 0 bases, with 4 bases between. Here the CDR3 reads CAWSGTSGNTIYF. The CDR3 nucleotides read TGTGCCTGGAGTGGAACCTCTGGAAACACCATATATTTT.

With regard to this clone: It is unclear where the CDR3 begins or ends on the DNA, so no DNA is shown, and the CDR3 is as TCRdb lists it. The V call is TRBV19, the J call TRBJ1-5. 15 amino acids form the CDR3, both terminal residues included. Germline V gives CDR1 LNHDA, CDR2 SQIVND (reference sequence). The CDR3 region is CATTPSDANNQPQHF.

This clone came up once. The chain is built from TRBV10-3 and TRBJ1-1, with D perhaps matching TRBD1 (5 bases). From germline, CDR1 is ENHRY and CDR2 SYGVKD. V gave up 11 bases and J gave up 3 bases, with 10 bases separating them. This CDR3 is built from 11 residues. The CDR3 loop reads CASGADTEAFF. The CDR3 nucleotides read TGTGCCTCCGGGGCGGACACTGAAGCTTTCTTT.

The chain links TRBV7-3 to TRBJ2-7, with 9 bases identical to TRBD1. The germline V gene has CDR1 SGHTA and CDR2 FQGTGA. This CDR3 has 15 residues. Trimming at V came to 5 bases and at J to 7 bases, leaving 12 bases not matched to a gene. The DNA of the CDR3 is TGTGCCAGCAGCCCTACAGGGGGCGGGATTGGAGAGCAGTACTTC. It yields the protein CASSPTGGGIGEQYF.

The rearrangement links TRBV2 to TRBJ1-3; D gene ambiguous. CDR1 SNHLY and CDR2 FYNNEI come from the germline V gene. This CDR3 contains 14 residues. Trimming shortened V by 6 bases and J by 4 bases, and 13 bases separated the two germline ends. DNA of the CDR3: TGTGCCAGCAGCCTAGACTCATTGGGAAACACCATATATTTT. Translating gives CASSLDSLGNTIYF.

J is TRBJ2-2 and V is TRBV6-5; 8 nucleotides align to TRBD1. This CDR3 comprises 15 residues. Looked up from germline, CDR1 is MNHEY and CDR2 is SVGAGI. Trimming took 2 bases from V and 1 from J; bases not matched to a gene: 0. The chain's CDR3 is CASSYGQGNTGELFF. In DNA, the CDR3 is TGTGCCAGCAGTTACGGACAGGGGAACACCGGGGAGCTGTTTTTT.

The V gene is TRBV2, the J gene TRBJ2-7; 9 bases fit TRBD1. Germline CDR1 reads SNHLY; CDR2 reads FYNNEI. The CDR3 consists of 14 residues. Trimming removed 5 bases from V and 4 bases from J; junction bases left unmatched: 6. The CDR3 nucleotides read TGTGCCAGCAGTACCGGGACAGGGTCGTACGAGCAGTACTTC. Translated: CASSTGTGSYEQYF.

V and J are TRBV28 and TRBJ1-4, with D tentatively TRBD1 (5 bases). This CDR3 is built from 13 residues. V gave up 2 bases and J gave up 7 bases, with 8 bases separating them. CDR1 is MDHEN, CDR2 SYDVKM, per germline. The CDR3 loop is CASSLGGGEKLFF. In nucleotides, the CDR3 is TGTGCCAGCAGTTTAGGGGGGGGTGAAAAACTGTTTTTT.